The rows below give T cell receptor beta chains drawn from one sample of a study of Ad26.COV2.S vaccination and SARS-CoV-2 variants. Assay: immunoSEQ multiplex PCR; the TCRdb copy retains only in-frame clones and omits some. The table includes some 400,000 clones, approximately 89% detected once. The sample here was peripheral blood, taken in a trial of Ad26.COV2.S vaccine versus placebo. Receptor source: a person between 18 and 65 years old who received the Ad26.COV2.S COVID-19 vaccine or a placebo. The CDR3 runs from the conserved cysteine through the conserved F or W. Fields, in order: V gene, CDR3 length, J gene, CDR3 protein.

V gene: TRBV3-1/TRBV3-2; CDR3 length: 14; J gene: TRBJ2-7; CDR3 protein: CASSRTDGAYEQYF
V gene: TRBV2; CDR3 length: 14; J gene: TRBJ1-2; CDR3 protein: CASGDRGQSYGYTF
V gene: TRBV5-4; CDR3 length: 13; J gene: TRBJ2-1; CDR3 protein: CASSLGQAGERFF
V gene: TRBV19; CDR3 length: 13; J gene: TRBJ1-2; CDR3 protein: CASSTHTNYGYTF
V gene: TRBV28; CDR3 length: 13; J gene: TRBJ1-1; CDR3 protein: CASSLYRATEAFF
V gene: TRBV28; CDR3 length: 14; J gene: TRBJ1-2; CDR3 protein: CASGTGGSRGGYTF
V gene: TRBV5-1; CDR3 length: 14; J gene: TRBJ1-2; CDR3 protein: CASSPGGQAYGYTF
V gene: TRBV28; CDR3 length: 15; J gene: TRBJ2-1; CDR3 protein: CASSSLAGVYNEQFF
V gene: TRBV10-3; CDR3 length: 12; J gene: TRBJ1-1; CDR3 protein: CAISEQGAEAFF
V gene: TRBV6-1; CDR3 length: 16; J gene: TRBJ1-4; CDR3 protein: CASSGQGTATNEKLFF
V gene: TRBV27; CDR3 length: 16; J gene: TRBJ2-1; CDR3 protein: CASRTELAGGFNEQFF
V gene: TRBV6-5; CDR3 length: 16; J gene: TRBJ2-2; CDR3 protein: CASSSLPGQYTGELFF
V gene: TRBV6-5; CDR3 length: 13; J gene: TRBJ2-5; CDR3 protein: CASSFTGPETQYF
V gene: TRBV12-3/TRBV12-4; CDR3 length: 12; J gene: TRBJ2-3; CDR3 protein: CASSSVAGGRYF
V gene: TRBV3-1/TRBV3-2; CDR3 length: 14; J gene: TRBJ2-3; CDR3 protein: CASSQDLSTDTQYF
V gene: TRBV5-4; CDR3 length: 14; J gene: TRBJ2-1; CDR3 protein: CASSLGGSYNEQFF
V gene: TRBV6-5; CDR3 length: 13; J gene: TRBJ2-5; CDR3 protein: CASSRGRQETQYF
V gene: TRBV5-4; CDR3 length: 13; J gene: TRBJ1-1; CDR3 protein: CASSLGMNTEAFF
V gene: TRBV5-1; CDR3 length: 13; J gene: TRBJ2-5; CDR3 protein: CASSFPLRETQYF
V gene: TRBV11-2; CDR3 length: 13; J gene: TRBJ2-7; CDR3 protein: CASSYSTPYEQYF
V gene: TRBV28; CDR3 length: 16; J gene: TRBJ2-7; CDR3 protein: CASSLLVAGASYEQYF
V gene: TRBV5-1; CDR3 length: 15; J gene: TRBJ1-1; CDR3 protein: CASSLEVTVNTEAFF
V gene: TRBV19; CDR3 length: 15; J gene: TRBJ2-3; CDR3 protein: CASSRGRVSTDTQYF
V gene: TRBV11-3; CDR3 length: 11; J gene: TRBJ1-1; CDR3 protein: CASSGGAEAFF
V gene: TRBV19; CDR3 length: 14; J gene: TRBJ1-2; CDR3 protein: CASSIGGVNYGYTF
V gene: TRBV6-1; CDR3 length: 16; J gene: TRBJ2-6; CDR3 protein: CASSERAGTGANVLTF
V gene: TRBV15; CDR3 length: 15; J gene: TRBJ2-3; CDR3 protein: CATSRPASGTDTQYF